This T cell receptor (beta chain) was recorded in a study of monozygotic twins with inflammatory bowel disease. Whole-study results and caveats: Similarity of repertoires did not differ between concordant and discordant twins, possibly from limited power.

The authors drew 2.5 to 3 ml of blood from each donor. As for this clonotype: What it binds is unknown.

Investigators made cDNA in eight separate reactions per sample. Each of TCRalpha and TCRbeta cDNA went through two nested PCRs, lasting around 16 and 10 cycles. Each CDR3 protein gets one entry in TCRdb, which reprocessed the 5' RACE reads and gives no DNA. In total, the table holds over 200,000 distinct CDR3 sequences. Sample: blood. The receptor comes from a human donor with ulcerative colitis or Crohn's disease, or a healthy co-twin of an affected twin (not recorded which).

This CDR3 reads CASSPGHSNQPQHF. This chain uses TRBV12-3 or TRBV12-4 with TRBJ1-5; the D call from TCRdb, TRBD1, cannot be confirmed without DNA. CDR3 length: 14 amino acids.